This TCR beta chain stems from a study of blood T cells in healthy people across ages. There are 14 residues in the CDR3. After removal of 1 base from V and 8 bases from J, the junction contained 6 bases not matched to a gene. Germline CDR1 DFQATT, CDR2 SNEGSKA (reference sequence). Together with a sample-barcoded 5' primer, a J-beta primer mix was included in a second PCR lasting about 6 to 11 cycles. One entry per CDR3 protein, called by TCRdb with MiXCR from the 5' RACE reads. There are around 970,000 distinct CDR3 sequences in the sample; roughly half occur only once, and about 20% lies in the top ten. This clonotype has only one observation. Its matching antigen is unknown. The study recruited healthy Caucasian donors from Russia who were aged about 6 to 95. Study-wide points: Changes seen in expanded clonotypes were possibly confounded by donor CMV status left unknown. Estimated diversity that came from one million T cells was considered an underestimate. Across the age range, TCR beta diversity per million T cells fell in a roughly linear way.

The clonotype was recovered from a woman in her sixties or seventies in good health. The chain is built from TRBV20-1 and TRBJ2-1, with 9 positions matching TRBD2. The material sequenced was blood. The CDR3, as DNA: TGCAGTGCTAGAGGGCTAGCGGGACGCGATGAGCAGTTCTTC. Amino acid sequence: CSARGLAGRDEQFF.